The T cell receptor beta chain described here comes from a study of T cells in Graves' hyperthyroidism and ophthalmopathy. The germline V gene encodes CDR1 SGDLS and CDR2 YYNGEE. CDR3 length equals 16 residues. V lost 3 bases, J lost 5 bases, and 8 bases stayed unmatched. Many counts were recorded for this clonotype. Amplification of TCR beta CDR3 regions was performed using RNA transcripts as template. The HTBI primer set served for first-round RT-PCR of the TCR CDR3. TCRdb re-called the multiplex PCR reads with MiXCR, one entry per CDR3 protein. The sample lists roughly 380,000 distinct CDR3 sequences, roughly 13% occurring once.

This chain connects TRBV9 to TRBJ2-1, with 10 bases aligning to TRBD2. Specimen: blood. This sequence originates from a young woman with Graves' hyperthyroidism. This chain's CDR3 is CASSAAGTSAHNEQFF. Here the CDR3 DNA reads TGTGCCAGCAGCGCCGCCGGGACTAGCGCCCACAATGAGCAGTTCTTC.